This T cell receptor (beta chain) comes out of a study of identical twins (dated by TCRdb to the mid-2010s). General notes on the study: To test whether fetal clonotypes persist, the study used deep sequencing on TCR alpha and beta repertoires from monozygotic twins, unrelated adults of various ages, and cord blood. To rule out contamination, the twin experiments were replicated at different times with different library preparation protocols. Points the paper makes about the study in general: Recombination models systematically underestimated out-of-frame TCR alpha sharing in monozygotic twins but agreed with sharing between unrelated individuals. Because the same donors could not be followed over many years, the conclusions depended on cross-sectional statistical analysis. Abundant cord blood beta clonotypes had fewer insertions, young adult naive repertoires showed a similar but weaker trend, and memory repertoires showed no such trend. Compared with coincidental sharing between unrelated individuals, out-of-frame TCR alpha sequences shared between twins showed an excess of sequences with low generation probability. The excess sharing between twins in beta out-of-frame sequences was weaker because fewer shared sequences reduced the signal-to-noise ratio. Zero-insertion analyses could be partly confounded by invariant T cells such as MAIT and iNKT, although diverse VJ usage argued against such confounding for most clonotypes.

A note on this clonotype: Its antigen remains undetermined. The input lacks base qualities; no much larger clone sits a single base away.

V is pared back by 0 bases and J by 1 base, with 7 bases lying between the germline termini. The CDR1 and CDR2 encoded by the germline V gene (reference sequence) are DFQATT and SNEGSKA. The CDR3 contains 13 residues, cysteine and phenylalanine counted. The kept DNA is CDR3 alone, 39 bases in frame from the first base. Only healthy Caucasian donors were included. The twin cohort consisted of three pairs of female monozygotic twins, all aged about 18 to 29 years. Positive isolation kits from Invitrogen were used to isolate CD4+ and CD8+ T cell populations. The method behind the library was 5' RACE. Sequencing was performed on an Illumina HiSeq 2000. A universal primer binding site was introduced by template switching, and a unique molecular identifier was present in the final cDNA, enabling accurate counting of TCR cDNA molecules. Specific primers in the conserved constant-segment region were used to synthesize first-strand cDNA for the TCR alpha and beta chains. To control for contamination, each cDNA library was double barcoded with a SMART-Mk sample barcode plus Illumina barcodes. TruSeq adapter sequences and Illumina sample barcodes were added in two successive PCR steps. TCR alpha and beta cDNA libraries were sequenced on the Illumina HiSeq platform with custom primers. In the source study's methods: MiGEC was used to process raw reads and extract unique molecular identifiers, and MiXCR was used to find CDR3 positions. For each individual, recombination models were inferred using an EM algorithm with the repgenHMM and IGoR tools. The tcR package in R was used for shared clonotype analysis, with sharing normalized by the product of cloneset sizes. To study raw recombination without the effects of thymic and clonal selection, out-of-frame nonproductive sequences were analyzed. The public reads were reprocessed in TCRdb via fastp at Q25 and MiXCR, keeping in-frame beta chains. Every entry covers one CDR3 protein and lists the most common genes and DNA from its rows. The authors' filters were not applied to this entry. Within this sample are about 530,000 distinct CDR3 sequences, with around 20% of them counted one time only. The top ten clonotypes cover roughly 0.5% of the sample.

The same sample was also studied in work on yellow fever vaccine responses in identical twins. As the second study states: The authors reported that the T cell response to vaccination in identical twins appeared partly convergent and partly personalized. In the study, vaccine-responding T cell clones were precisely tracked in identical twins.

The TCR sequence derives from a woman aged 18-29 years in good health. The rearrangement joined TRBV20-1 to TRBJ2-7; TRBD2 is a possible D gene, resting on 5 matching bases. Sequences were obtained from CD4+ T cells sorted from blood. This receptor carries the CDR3 CSAREPGSYEQYF. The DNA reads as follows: TGCAGTGCTAGAGAGCCGGGGTCCTACGAGCAGTACTTC.